One and the same sample provided the 22 T cell receptor beta chains below, sequenced in a study of control samples from healthy donors and cancer patients. Here immunoSEQ multiplex PCR was the method, and the copy in TCRdb shows in-frame clones only, minus some. Among around 130,000 clones, 85% to 95% were seen once, and the ten largest hold 3.6%. Sequencing was done on a sample of blood. The origin of the receptors is a man aged 25-40 years in good health.

As for this clone: The sample has other DNA sequences that encode this CDR3 too. This chain joins TRBV19 and TRBJ1-2, with a possible D match to TRBD1 (5 bases). The CDR3 runs to 15 residues. Germline V gives CDR1 LNHDA, CDR2 SQIVND (reference sequence). Trimming removed 0 bases at V and 5 bases at J, with 13 bases between. The CDR3 here is CASSIDRRGRYGYTF. The CDR3 DNA reads TGTGCCAGTAGTATAGACAGGAGGGGCCGGTATGGCTACACCTTC.

This chain connects TRBV6-1 to TRBJ1-2, with 8 bases lining up with TRBD1. After removal of 1 base from V and 2 bases from J, the junction contained 0 bases not matched to a gene. The CDR3 extends over 14 amino acids. Germline loops: CDR1 MNHNS, CDR2 SASEGT. The CDR3: CASSEGTGNYGYTF. The CDR3 nucleotides read TGTGCCAGCAGTGAAGGGACAGGGAACTATGGCTACACCTTC.

The CDR3, as DNA: TGTGCCAGCAGTTTATTCGCACAGGGGGCGTATGAGCAGTTCTTC. This encodes CASSLFAQGAYEQFF. The chain couples TRBV27 to TRBJ2-1; the match to TRBD1 covers 9 bases. V trimming: 1 base; J trimming: 8 bases; junction bases outside the gene matches: 6. The CDR3 has 15 amino acids. Germline V gene sequence: CDR1 MNHEY, CDR2 SMNVEV (reference sequence).

The chain couples TRBV9 to TRBJ2-6, with unresolved D. The CDR3 loop spans 14 amino acids. The V gene lost 0 bases and the J gene lost 1 base, with 2 bases spanning the gap. CDR1 and CDR2 (germline): SGDLS, YYNGEE. The CDR3: CASSVGSGANVLTF. For the CDR3, the DNA is TGTGCCAGCAGCGTAGGATCTGGGGCCAACGTCCTGACTTTC.

This chain links TRBV12-3 or TRBV12-4 with TRBJ1-3; D is possibly TRBD1 (6 bases). V dropped 6 bases and J dropped 7 bases, with 13 bases sitting between them. CDR3 size: 13 residues. The CDR3 reads CASRYRAVNTIYF. CDR3 nucleotides: TGTGCCAGCAGGTACAGGGCGGTGAACACCATATATTTT.

The rearrangement links TRBV18 to TRBJ1-6, with TRBD1 as a possible D gene (5 bases). The germline CDR1 and CDR2 sequences are KGHSH and LQKENI. The length of the CDR3 is 13 residues. Trimming took 6 bases from V and 10 from J, leaving 13 bases between them. In DNA form, the CDR3 reads TGTGCCAGCTCCCAGACAGTCACCTCACCCCTCCACTTT. Amino acid sequence: CASSQTVTSPLHF.

The chain carries TRBV7-9 and TRBJ1-2, with 7 bases identical to TRBD1. CDR1 SEHNR and CDR2 FQNEAQ come from the germline V gene (reference sequence). With V trimmed by 8 bases and J by 2 bases, 14 bases remained unmatched. CDR3 size: 16 residues. The CDR3 bases are TGTGCCAGCGATATGCCCTGGGGACAGTCAAACTATGGCTACACCTTC. This encodes CASDMPWGQSNYGYTF.

The rearrangement links TRBV5-1 to TRBJ2-2; D ambiguous. CDR3 length equals 12 residues. V lost 2 bases, J lost 6 bases, and 5 bases lay in between. CDR1 and CDR2 from the germline V gene are SGHRS and YFSETQ. In nucleotides, the CDR3 is TGCGCCAGCAGCTTTGGGGCCGGGGAGCTGTTTTTT. Residues: CASSFGAGELFF.

The chain combines TRBV11-2 with TRBJ2-3, with 8 bases that match TRBD2. V dropped 4 bases and J dropped 2; count of bases not matched to a gene: 5. Germline V CDR1 and CDR2: SGHAT, FQNNGV. CDR3 length equals 15 residues. CDR3 sequence (DNA): TGTGCCAGCAGCTACGGGGGGGGCCCCACAGATACGCAGTATTTT. Translation gives CASSYGGGPTDTQYF.

This chain joins TRBV29-1 and TRBJ2-5; 11 bases match TRBD2. V lost 5 bases and J lost 5; bases outside the gene matches: 7. Germline CDR1 reads SQVTM; CDR2 reads ANQGSEA. The CDR3 runs 14 residues. The CDR3 nucleotides are TGCAGCGTTTTTAGCGGGGGGGCCGGGGAGACCCAGTACTTC. It specifies CSVFSGGAGETQYF.

The chain recombines TRBV30 with TRBJ1-1, with D tentatively TRBD1 (5 bases). The CDR3 consists of 17 residues. Germline CDR1 is GTSNPN and CDR2 is SVGIG (reference sequence). V was shortened by 1 base and J by 1 base, with 19 bases between the two germline ends. The CDR3 DNA reads TGTGCCTGGAGTGCCTCCCCAATCAGGGTCCGGAACACTGAAGCTTTCTTT. Residues: CAWSASPIRVRNTEAFF.

V is TRBV9 and J is TRBJ1-2; D is unresolved. Germline lookup yields CDR1 SGDLS and CDR2 YYNGEE. The CDR3 is made up of 12 amino acids. Trimming pared 9 bases from V and 6 bases from J, leaving 15 bases between. CDR3 region: CATGGPRNGYTF. CDR3 bases: TGTGCCACGGGCGGCCCGAGGAATGGCTACACCTTC.

The CDR3 DNA sequence: TGTGCCAGCAGTGAAGGACAGGGGGCAGAGACCCAGTACTTC. Translation: CASSEGQGAETQYF. The V and J genes are TRBV6-1 and TRBJ2-5, with 10 bases that match TRBD1. Per the germline V gene, CDR1 is MNHNS and CDR2 is SASEGT. V shed 1 base and J 4 bases; nucleotides not matched to a gene: 0. The CDR3 spans 14 residues.

The chain carries TRBV4-3 and TRBJ2-2, with D uncertain. CDR1 is LGHNA and CDR2 is YSLEER in the germline V gene. Between the trimmed V and J ends, which lost 1 base and 5 bases, there was a span of 8 bases. The CDR3 totals 14 residues. CDR3: CASSQVTDTGELFF. CDR3 DNA: TGCGCCAGCAGCCAAGTCACGGATACCGGGGAGCTGTTTTTT.

The chain has TRBV25-1 and TRBJ1-1; D is unresolved. V dropped 1 base and J dropped 4 bases, with 13 bases sitting between them. CDR3 length: 15 residues. Germline V gene sequence: CDR1 MGHDK, CDR2 SYGVNS. This chain's CDR3 is CASSELGNRGTEAFF. Here the CDR3 DNA reads TGTGCCAGCAGTGAATTGGGGAATCGGGGCACTGAAGCTTTCTTT. Together with reference TRBV25-1 and TRBJ1-1, the CDR3 gives the full variable domain: EADIYQTPRYLVIGTGKKITLECSQTMGHDKMYWYQQDPGMELHLIHYSYGVNSTEKGDLSSESTVSRIRTEHFPLTLESARPSHTSQYLCASSELGNRGTEAFFGQGTRLTVV.

V gene TRBV5-1 combines with J gene TRBJ1-4, with D tentatively TRBD1 (6 bases). In germline, CDR1 is SGHRS, CDR2 YFSETQ. The CDR3 has 15 amino acids. V was pared by 0 bases and J by 3 bases, with 9 bases between. The CDR3 DNA reads TGCGCCAGCAGCTTGGGTTCAGGGGCTAATGAAAAACTGTTTTTT. Translation gives CASSLGSGANEKLFF.

This chain connects TRBV5-8 to TRBJ1-1; D is perhaps TRBD1 (5 bases). Trimming cost V 4 bases and J 0 bases, with 16 bases left between them. This CDR3 has 16 residues. Germline lookup yields CDR1 SGHTS and CDR2 YDEGEE. The CDR3 DNA reads as TGTGCCAGCAGCGACGCGCGGGGACTGATGAACACTGAAGCTTTCTTT. Translation: CASSDARGLMNTEAFF.

J is TRBJ1-1 and V is TRBV19, with 9 nucleotides matching TRBD1. This CDR3 has 13 amino acids. Per germline, CDR1 LNHDA and CDR2 SQIVND (reference sequence). V shed 9 bases, J shed 1 base, and the junction held 3 bases outside the gene matches. CDR3 in DNA: TGTGCCAGCCGGACAGGGGCGAACACTGAAGCTTTCTTT. This gives the protein CASRTGANTEAFF.

This sequence joins TRBV5-4 and TRBJ2-5; D not resolved. This CDR3 comprises 14 residues. Trimming cost V 0 bases and J 5 bases, with 11 bases left between them. Germline assignment: CDR1 SGHNT and CDR2 YYREEE (reference sequence). The CDR3 loop is CASSLAAGSETQYF. DNA for the CDR3: TGTGCCAGCAGCTTGGCCGCTGGATCGGAGACCCAGTACTTC.

This rearrangement joins TRBV6-2 or TRBV6-3 to TRBJ2-2; D is unclear. V was clipped by 0 bases and J by 0 bases, with 11 bases between them. This CDR3 region has 17 residues. CDR1 and CDR2 from the germline V gene are MNHEY and SVGEGT. The CDR3 is CASSYSPDMTNTGELFF. CDR3 bases: TGTGCCAGCAGTTACTCCCCCGATATGACGAACACCGGGGAGCTGTTTTTT.

The V gene is TRBV4-1, the J gene TRBJ1-6, with 7 bases matching TRBD1. CDR1 is MGHRA and CDR2 is YSYEKL in the germline V gene. This CDR3 is 18 amino acids long. Trimming cost V 4 bases and J 1 base; bases outside gene matches: 10. This chain's CDR3 is CASSLKWRGPSYNSPLHF. Written as DNA, the CDR3 is TGCGCCAGCAGCCTAAAGTGGAGGGGGCCTTCCTATAATTCACCCCTCCACTTT.

V is TRBV5-1 and J is TRBJ2-1, with 9 positions matching TRBD1. Germline lookup yields CDR1 SGHRS and CDR2 YFSETQ. V lost 4 bases to trimming and J lost 4 bases; unmatched junction nucleotides: 6. This CDR3 has 15 residues. In nucleotides, the CDR3 is TGCGCCAGCAGCCCTACAGGGGGCCCATACAATGAGCAGTTCTTC. Translation gives CASSPTGGPYNEQFF.